A selection of T cell receptor beta chains follows, all from one sample in a study of metastatic and nonmetastatic thyroid tumors. TCRdb reprocessed the PCR reads using MiXCR. The sample carries about 24,000 clones, more than 25% recorded once. The sample comprised blood. These receptors were collected from a male donor with papillary thyroid cancer or a benign thyroid nodule (not recorded which). Some clones in this sample may be carry-over from other donors' samples. Each CDR3 is given with its conserved first and last residue. Each record gives: J gene, CDR3 length, D gene, clone size, V gene, CDR3 DNA, CDR3 protein. A D gene is named only where the DNA matches it firmly. Size values are once, few and many counts, or a class for expanded clones, and some rows have none.

j_gene: TRBJ1-5; len: 15; d_gene: -; abundance: many; v_gene: TRBV20-1; CDR3nt: TGCAGTGCTAGTTCGGGGGATTATAGCAATCAGCCCCAGCATTTT; CDR3aa: CSASSGDYSNQPQHF
j_gene: TRBJ1-1; len: 13; d_gene: TRBD1; abundance: many; v_gene: TRBV7-2; CDR3nt: TGTGCCTCAACAGGGGGCGTCCACACTGAAGCTTTCTTT; CDR3aa: CASTGGVHTEAFF
j_gene: TRBJ2-1; len: 16; d_gene: -; abundance: -; v_gene: TRBV9; CDR3nt: TGTGCCAGCAGCGCTGGATCCCCCACCCAGTACAATGAGCAGTTCTTC; CDR3aa: CASSAGSPTQYNEQFF
j_gene: TRBJ1-1; len: 14; d_gene: -; abundance: -; v_gene: TRBV27; CDR3nt: TGTGCCAGCGGCCGGGGTGAGGAAAACACTGAAGATTTCTTT; CDR3aa: CASGRGEENTEDFF
j_gene: TRBJ2-5; len: 15; d_gene: TRBD2; abundance: many; v_gene: TRBV7-9; CDR3nt: TGTGCCAGCAGCCCCGGGACTAGCGGGAGACAGACCCAGTACTTC; CDR3aa: CASSPGTSGRQTQYF
j_gene: TRBJ2-7; len: 14; d_gene: -; abundance: -; v_gene: TRBV3-1; CDR3nt: TGTGCCATCAGCCAAGATGGGATAGCCCGCGAGCTGTACTTC; CDR3aa: CAISQDGIARELYF
j_gene: TRBJ2-1; len: 12; d_gene: TRBD2; abundance: few; v_gene: TRBV7-6; CDR3nt: TGTGCCAGCACCCCGGGGCTAGCGGGGCAGTTCTTC; CDR3aa: CASTPGLAGQFF
j_gene: TRBJ2-1; len: 14; d_gene: -; abundance: medium-sized; v_gene: TRBV5-1; CDR3nt: TGCGCCAGCAGCCCAGGGGACACCTACAATGAGCAGTTCTTC; CDR3aa: CASSPGDTYNEQFF
j_gene: TRBJ2-1; len: 17; d_gene: -; abundance: many; v_gene: TRBV3-1; CDR3nt: TGTGCCAGCAGCCAGAGCCCCGGGACCGCGGCCTACAATGAGCAGTTCTTC; CDR3aa: CASSQSPGTAAYNEQFF
j_gene: TRBJ2-1; len: 17; d_gene: TRBD2; abundance: few; v_gene: TRBV28; CDR3nt: TGTGCCAGCCTGACTAGCGGGCGCTCGTTCTCCTACAATGAGCAGTTCTTC; CDR3aa: CASLTSGRSFSYNEQFF
j_gene: TRBJ2-1; len: 14; d_gene: TRBD1; abundance: many; v_gene: TRBV11-2; CDR3nt: TGTGCCAGCAGCGGACGGGACAGATACAATGAGCAGTTCTTC; CDR3aa: CASSGRDRYNEQFF
j_gene: TRBJ1-5; len: 14; d_gene: TRBD1; abundance: -; v_gene: TRBV27; CDR3nt: TGTGCCATCAGTTTTGGGGACAGTGCTCAGCCCCAGCATTTT; CDR3aa: CAISFGDSAQPQHF
j_gene: TRBJ2-5; len: 14; d_gene: TRBD2; abundance: many; v_gene: TRBV20-1; CDR3nt: TGCAGTGCTAGAGGGACTAGCGACCAAGAGACCCAGTACTTC; CDR3aa: CSARGTSDQETQYF
j_gene: TRBJ2-5; len: 13; d_gene: -; abundance: many; v_gene: TRBV19; CDR3nt: TGTGCCAGTAGTCCGACGGCCTTGGAGACCCAGTACTTC; CDR3aa: CASSPTALETQYF
j_gene: TRBJ1-2; len: 17; d_gene: TRBD1; abundance: -; v_gene: TRBV5-1; CDR3nt: TGCGCCAGCAGCTTCAAGTGGGTATGGACAGGGGACTATGGCTACACCTTC; CDR3aa: CASSFKWVWTGDYGYTF
j_gene: TRBJ2-1; len: 13; d_gene: TRBD2; abundance: few; v_gene: TRBV6-1; CDR3nt: TGTGCCAGCACACTAGCGGAGTACAATGAGCAGTTCTTC; CDR3aa: CASTLAEYNEQFF
j_gene: TRBJ2-7; len: 13; d_gene: -; abundance: few; v_gene: TRBV28; CDR3nt: TGTGCCAGCACCGGGACGGCCTTGTGGGAGCAGTACTTC; CDR3aa: CASTGTALWEQYF
j_gene: TRBJ1-3; len: 16; d_gene: -; abundance: many; v_gene: TRBV12-3/TRBV12-4; CDR3nt: TGTGCCAGCAGTTTAGTCCACAGGAACGCTGGAAACACCATATATTTT; CDR3aa: CASSLVHRNAGNTIYF
j_gene: TRBJ2-2; len: 16; d_gene: TRBD2; abundance: many; v_gene: TRBV6-2/TRBV6-3; CDR3nt: TGTGCCAGCAGTTCCACTAGCGGGAGGGCCCCCGGGGAGCTGTTTTTT; CDR3aa: CASSSTSGRAPGELFF
j_gene: TRBJ1-1; len: 15; d_gene: -; abundance: -; v_gene: TRBV11-3; CDR3nt: TGTGCCAGCAGCTTAGATACTGGCAGGGGAGATGAAGCTTTCTTT; CDR3aa: CASSLDTGRGDEAFF
j_gene: TRBJ2-2; len: 17; d_gene: TRBD1; abundance: few; v_gene: TRBV10-3; CDR3nt: TGTGCCATCAGTGAGTCGGTAGGGACAGCGAACACCGGGGAGCTGTTTTTT; CDR3aa: CAISESVGTANTGELFF
j_gene: TRBJ2-3; len: 15; d_gene: TRBD2; abundance: many; v_gene: TRBV6-1; CDR3nt: TGTGCCAGCAGCCCTCGGACTAGCGGGGCAGATACGCAGTATTTT; CDR3aa: CASSPRTSGADTQYF
j_gene: TRBJ2-2; len: 14; d_gene: -; abundance: -; v_gene: TRBV5-6; CDR3nt: TGTGCCAGCAGCTTAGGACTGAACACCGGGGAGCTGTTTTTT; CDR3aa: CASSLGLNTGELFF
j_gene: TRBJ1-2; len: 14; d_gene: -; abundance: -; v_gene: TRBV10-3; CDR3nt: TGTGCCATCAGTGAGTCGCCGGTATCATATGGGTACACCTTC; CDR3aa: CAISESPVSYGYTF
j_gene: TRBJ2-3; len: 12; d_gene: -; abundance: -; v_gene: TRBV2; CDR3nt: TGTGACAGCAGTCCAGATAGGGATACGCACTATTTT; CDR3aa: CDSSPDRDTHYF
j_gene: TRBJ2-3; len: 14; d_gene: -; abundance: -; v_gene: TRBV28; CDR3nt: TGTGCCAGCAGCTTAACACCTGGTTCAGATACGCAGTATTTT; CDR3aa: CASSLTPGSDTQYF
j_gene: TRBJ1-2; len: 13; d_gene: -; abundance: -; v_gene: TRBV5-5; CDR3nt: TGTTCCAGCAGCATACAGGTGACCTATGGCTACACCTTC; CDR3aa: CSSSIQVTYGYTF
j_gene: TRBJ2-2; len: 12; d_gene: -; abundance: few; v_gene: TRBV12-5; CDR3nt: TGTGCTAGTGGTTTTAGCTCTGGGGAGCTGTTTTTT; CDR3aa: CASGFSSGELFF
j_gene: TRBJ2-1; len: 14; d_gene: -; abundance: few; v_gene: TRBV6-4; CDR3nt: TGTGCCAGAAGTGACTATTCGGTAGGGAGAGAGCAGTTCTTC; CDR3aa: CARSDYSVGREQFF
j_gene: TRBJ2-7; len: 13; d_gene: -; abundance: -; v_gene: TRBV27; CDR3nt: TGTGCCAGCAGTCTATGGGCCTTTAACGAGCAGTACTTC; CDR3aa: CASSLWAFNEQYF
j_gene: TRBJ1-1; len: 14; d_gene: -; abundance: many; v_gene: TRBV30; CDR3nt: TGTGCCTGGACCAAGGGGGGCTGGGACACTGAAGCTTTCTTT; CDR3aa: CAWTKGGWDTEAFF